This section outlines one T cell receptor (beta chain) sequence together with its context. Primers: 60 Vbeta forward and 13 Jbeta reverse. Method: immunoSEQ multiplex PCR; TCRdb's copy keeps in-frame clones and lacks some. Of about 180,000 clones detected, 80% to 90% appear once; the ten largest clones hold approximately 2.2%. This sample is part of a study of cytomegalovirus exposure and HLA in healthy donors. V dropped 3 bases and J dropped 7 bases, with 18 bases sitting between them. Germline loops: CDR1 MDHEN, CDR2 SYDVKM. This CDR3 is built from 15 residues. The sample comprised PBMCs. The genes are TRBV28 and TRBJ2-5; D is possibly TRBD2 (5 bases). The clonotype originates from a male donor in good health and CMV-seronegative. DNA for the CDR3: TGTGCCAGCAGTTTTTTTTGGTCGCAAGGAGGGACCCAGTACTTC. Protein: CASSFFWSQGGTQYF. Combining the CDR3 with reference TRBV28 and TRBJ2-5 gives the whole variable domain DVKVTQSSRYLVKRTGEKVFLECVQDMDHENMFWYRQDPGLGLRLIYFSYDVKMKEKGDIPEGYSVSREKKERFSLILESASTNQTSMYLCASSFFWSQGGTQYFGPGTRLLVL.